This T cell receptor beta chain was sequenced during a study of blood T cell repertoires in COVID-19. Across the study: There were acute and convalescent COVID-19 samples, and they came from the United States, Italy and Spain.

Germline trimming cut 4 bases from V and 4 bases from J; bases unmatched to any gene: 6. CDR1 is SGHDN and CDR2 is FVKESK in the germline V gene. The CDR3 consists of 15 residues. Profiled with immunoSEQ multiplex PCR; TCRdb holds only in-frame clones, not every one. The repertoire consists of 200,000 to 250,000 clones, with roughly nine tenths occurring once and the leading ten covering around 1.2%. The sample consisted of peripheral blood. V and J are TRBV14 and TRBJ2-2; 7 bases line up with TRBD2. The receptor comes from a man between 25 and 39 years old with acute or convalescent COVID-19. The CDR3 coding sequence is TGTGCCAGCAGCCTTCGGACGGGGGGCACCGGGGAGCTGTTTTTT. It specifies CASSLRTGGTGELFF.